The following is a TCR beta chain sequence with its context. The antigen remains undetermined. CDR1 and CDR2 from the germline V gene are SGHKS and YYEKEE (reference sequence). This CDR3 is built from 16 residues. The data derive from a study of blood T cells in healthy people across ages. Study conclusions and caveats: The unknown donor CMV status may have confounded expanded clonotype changes.

The use of a sample-barcoded 5' primer and a J-beta primer mix characterized a second PCR of roughly 7 to 12 cycles. TCRdb itself ran the 5' RACE reads through MiXCR, one entry per CDR3 protein. The top ten hold about 11% of the sample, which has roughly 1.7 million distinct CDR3 sequences, about 35% seen once. The chain couples TRBV5-5 to TRBJ2-1, with 9 bases matching TRBD2. The J call is doubtful: the DNA matches TRBJ2-7 better. This TCR was recovered from a woman under 40 in good health. Sequenced material: blood. The CDR3 loop is CASSLYSGGPYNEQYF. As DNA, the CDR3 is TGTGCCAGCAGCTTGTATAGCGGGGGCCCCTACAATGAGCAGTACTTC.